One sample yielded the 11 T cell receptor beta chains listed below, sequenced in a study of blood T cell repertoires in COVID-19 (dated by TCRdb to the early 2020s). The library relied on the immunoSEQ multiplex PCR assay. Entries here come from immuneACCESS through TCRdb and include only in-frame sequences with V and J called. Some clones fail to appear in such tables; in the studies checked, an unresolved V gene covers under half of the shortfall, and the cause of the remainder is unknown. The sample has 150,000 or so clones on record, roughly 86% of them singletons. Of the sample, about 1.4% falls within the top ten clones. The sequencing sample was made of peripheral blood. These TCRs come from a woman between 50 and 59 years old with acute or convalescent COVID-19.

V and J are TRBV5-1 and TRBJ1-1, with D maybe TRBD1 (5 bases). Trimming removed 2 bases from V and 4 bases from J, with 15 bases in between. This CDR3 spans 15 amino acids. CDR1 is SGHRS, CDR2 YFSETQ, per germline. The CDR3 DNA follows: TGCGCCAGCAGCTTCGGGGGAGCGCATAGCACTGAAGCTTTCTTT. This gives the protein CASSFGGAHSTEAFF.

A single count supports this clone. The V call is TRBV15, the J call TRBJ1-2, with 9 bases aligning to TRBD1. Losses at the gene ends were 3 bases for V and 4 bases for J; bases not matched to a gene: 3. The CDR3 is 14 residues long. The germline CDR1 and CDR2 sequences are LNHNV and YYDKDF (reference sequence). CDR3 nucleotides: TGTGCCACCAGCAGGGGACAGGGAAGCTATGGCTACACCTTC. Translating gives CATSRGQGSYGYTF.

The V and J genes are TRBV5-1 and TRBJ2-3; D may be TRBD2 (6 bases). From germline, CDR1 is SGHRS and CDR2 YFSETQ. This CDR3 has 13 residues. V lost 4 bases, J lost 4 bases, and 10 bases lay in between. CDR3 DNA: TGCGCCAGCAGCGACGGGACTGCAGATACGCAGTATTTT. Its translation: CASSDGTADTQYF.

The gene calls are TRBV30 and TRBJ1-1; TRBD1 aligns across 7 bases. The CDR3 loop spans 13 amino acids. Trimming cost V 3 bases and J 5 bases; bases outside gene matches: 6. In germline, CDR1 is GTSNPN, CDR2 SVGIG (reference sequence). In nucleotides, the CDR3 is TGTGCCTGGAGGGCCACAGGGGAAACTGAAGCTTTCTTT. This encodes CAWRATGETEAFF.

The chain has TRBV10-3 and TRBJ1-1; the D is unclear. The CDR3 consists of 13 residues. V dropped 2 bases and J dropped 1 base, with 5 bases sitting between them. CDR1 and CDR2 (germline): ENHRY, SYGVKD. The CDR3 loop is CAISEEGNTEAFF. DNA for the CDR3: TGTGCCATCAGTGAGGAGGGGAACACTGAAGCTTTCTTT.

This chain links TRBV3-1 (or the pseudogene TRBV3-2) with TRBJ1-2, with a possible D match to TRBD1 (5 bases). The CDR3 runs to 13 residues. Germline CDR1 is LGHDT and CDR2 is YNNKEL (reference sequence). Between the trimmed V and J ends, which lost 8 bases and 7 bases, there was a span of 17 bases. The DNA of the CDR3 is TGTGCCAGCCAACGTCAGGGACTACTTGGCTACACCTTC. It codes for CASQRQGLLGYTF.

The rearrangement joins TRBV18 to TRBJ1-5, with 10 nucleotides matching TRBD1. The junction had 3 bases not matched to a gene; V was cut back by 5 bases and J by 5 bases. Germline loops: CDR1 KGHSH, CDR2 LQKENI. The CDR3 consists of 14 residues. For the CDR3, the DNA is TGTGCCAGCTCATTCGGGACAGGGGATCAGCCCCAGCATTTT. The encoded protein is CASSFGTGDQPQHF. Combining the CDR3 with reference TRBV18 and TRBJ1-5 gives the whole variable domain NAGVMQNPRHLVRRRGQEARLRCSPMKGHSHVYWYRQLPEEGLKFMVYLQKENIIDESGMPKERFSAEFPKEGPSILRIQQVVRGDSAAYFCASSFGTGDQPQHFGDGTRLSIL.

The CDR3: CASRTLAGEYEQYF. The CDR3, as DNA: TGTGCCAGCAGAACCCTAGCGGGAGAGTACGAGCAGTACTTC. The V and J genes are TRBV6-5 and TRBJ2-7; 10 bases are shared with TRBD2. From germline, CDR1 is MNHEY and CDR2 SVGAGI. CDR3 length: 14 amino acids. Germline trimming cut 6 bases from V and 4 bases from J; bases unmatched to any gene: 6.

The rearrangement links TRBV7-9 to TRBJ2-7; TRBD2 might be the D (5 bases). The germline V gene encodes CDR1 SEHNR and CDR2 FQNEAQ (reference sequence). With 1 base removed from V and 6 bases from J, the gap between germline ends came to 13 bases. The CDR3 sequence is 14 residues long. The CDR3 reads CASSLERFPIEQYF. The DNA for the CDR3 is TGTGCCAGCAGCTTAGAGCGGTTCCCTATCGAGCAGTACTTC.

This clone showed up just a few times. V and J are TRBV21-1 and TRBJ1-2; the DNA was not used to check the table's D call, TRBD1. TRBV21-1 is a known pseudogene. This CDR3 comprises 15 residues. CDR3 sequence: CASSKESGRGYGYTF. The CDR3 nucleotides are TGTGCCAGCAGCAAAGAGTCAGGGCGCGGCTATGGCTACACCTTC.

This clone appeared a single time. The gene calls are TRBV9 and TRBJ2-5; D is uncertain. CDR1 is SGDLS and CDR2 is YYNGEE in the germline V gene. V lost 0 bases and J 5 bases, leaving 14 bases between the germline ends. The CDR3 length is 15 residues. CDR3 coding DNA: TGTGCCAGCAGCGTAGCCGGCAGTCGGGTGGAGACCCAGTACTTC. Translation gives CASSVAGSRVETQYF.